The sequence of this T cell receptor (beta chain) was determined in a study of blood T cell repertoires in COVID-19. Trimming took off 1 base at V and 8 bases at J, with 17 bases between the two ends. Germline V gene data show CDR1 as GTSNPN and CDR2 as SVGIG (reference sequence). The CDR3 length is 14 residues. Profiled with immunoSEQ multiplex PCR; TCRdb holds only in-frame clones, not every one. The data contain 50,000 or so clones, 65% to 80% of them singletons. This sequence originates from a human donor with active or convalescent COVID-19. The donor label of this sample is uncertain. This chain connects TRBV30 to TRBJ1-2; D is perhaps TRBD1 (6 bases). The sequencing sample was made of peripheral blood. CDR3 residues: CAWSGQARTGGYTF. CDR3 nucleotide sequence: TGTGCCTGGAGTGGACAGGCCCGTACTGGGGGCTACACCTTC.